These T cell receptor beta chains were read from a single sample in a study of control samples from healthy donors and cancer patients. Generated by immunoSEQ multiplex PCR, the TCRdb table keeps only in-frame clones and is missing some. Here the sample spans 120,000 or so clones, about 94% being singletons. Input material: blood. These receptors were obtained from a man aged 25 to 40 in good health. CDR3s include the opening cysteine and the closing phenylalanine or tryptophan. The D gene is left open where the match is weak. Clone size is not always given. Where it is, it says once, few, many or a class for expanded clones.

>TRBV27|TRBJ1-2|.|.
TGTGCCACCCAAGGGGTGCATGGCTACACCTTC
CATQGVHGYTF
>TRBV4-1|TRBJ1-2|.|.
TGCGCCAGCAGCCAAGAAAAGACCGGAAACTATGGCTACACCTTC
CASSQEKTGNYGYTF
>TRBV5-4|TRBJ1-1|.|.
TGTGCCAGCAGCTTGGCCGGGGCAGGGAGGAATAAAGCTTTCTTT
CASSLAGAGRNKAFF
>TRBV12-3/TRBV12-4|TRBJ1-5|.|.
TGTGCCAGCAGCTTCTTTGGCACTCAGCCCCAGCATTTT
CASSFFGTQPQHF
>TRBV9|TRBJ2-2|.|.
TGTGCCAGCAGCGTAGACGGGGGAGATGGCCGGGAGCTGTTTTTT
CASSVDGGDGRELFF
>TRBV14|TRBJ1-3|.|.
TGTGCCAGCAGCCAAGAACCACGGAGCTATCGTGGAAACACCATATATTTT
CASSQEPRSYRGNTIYF
>TRBV6-5|TRBJ1-1|.|.
TGTGCCAGCAGTTACGCGCGGGGGTTGGCCACTGAAGCTTTCTTT
CASSYARGLATEAFF
>TRBV28|TRBJ2-7|.|.
TGTGCCAGCAGGATTACAGGTTACTCCTACGAGCAGTACTTC
CASRITGYSYEQYF
>TRBV3-1/TRBV3-2|TRBJ2-7|.|.
TGTGCCAGCAGCCCTGGGGGGCGGCGGGGGTTAACCTACGAGCAGTACTTC
CASSPGGRRGLTYEQYF
>TRBV27|TRBJ2-7|TRBD1|.
TGTGCCAGTGGGATAGACAGGGCCTACGAGCAGTACTTC
CASGIDRAYEQYF
>TRBV6-2/TRBV6-3|TRBJ1-1|TRBD1|.
TGTGCCAGCAGCCGGGACAGTCGTGAAGCTTTCTTT
CASSRDSREAFF
>TRBV9|TRBJ2-2|.|.
TGTGCCAGCAGCCCCCCCGGGGGTCGGACCGGGGAGCTGTTTTTT
CASSPPGGRTGELFF
>TRBV6-2/TRBV6-3|TRBJ2-1|.|.
TGTGCCAGCAGTCCCCACAATGAGCAGTTCTTC
CASSPHNEQFF
>TRBV6-4|TRBJ1-1|.|.
TGTGCCAGCAGAGACAACTCCCTCGGGAAATTCACTGAAGCTTTCTTT
CASRDNSLGKFTEAFF
>TRBV5-1|TRBJ2-1|TRBD1|.
TGCGCCAGCAGCACCCTATGGACAGGGAGCTCCTACAATGAGCAGTTCTTC
CASSTLWTGSSYNEQFF
>TRBV6-5|TRBJ2-7|.|few
TGTGCCAGCAGTTATTCCAGGGGCCACGAGCAGTACTTC
CASSYSRGHEQYF
>TRBV19|TRBJ1-5|.|once
TGTGCCAGTAGTGTTAACGGGAATCAGCCCCAGCATTTT
CASSVNGNQPQHF
>TRBV21-1|TRBJ1-5|.|.
TGTGCCAGCACCGCGACAGGGAATAGCAATCAGCCCCAGCATTTT
CASTATGNSNQPQHF
>TRBV19|TRBJ1-4|.|once
TGTGCCAGTAGTACTAGGATTTGGACAGAGGGAGGCGAAAAACTGTTTTTT
CASSTRIWTEGGEKLFF
>TRBV18|TRBJ2-5|.|.
TGTGCCAGCTCACCACGACGTAGCGGAGAGACCCAGTACTTC
CASSPRRSGETQYF
>TRBV5-8|TRBJ2-2|.|.
TGTGCCAGCAGCTGGAAACGCAACGGGGAGCTGTTTTTT
CASSWKRNGELFF
>TRBV27|TRBJ1-1|.|.
TGTGCCAGCAGTTTCCTCATGAACACTGAAGCTTTCTTT
CASSFLMNTEAFF
>TRBV2|TRBJ1-5|.|.
TGTGCCAGCAGCTACCGACAGCATAGCAATCAGCCCCAGCATTTT
CASSYRQHSNQPQHF
>TRBV1|TRBJ2-4|.|once
TGCACCAGCAGCCACAGAGTTCTAGCCAAAAACATTCAGTACTTC
CTSSHRVLAKNIQYF
>TRBV7-9|TRBJ2-3|.|.
TGTGCCAGCAGCTTAGTAGGGGAAGGTCAGACAGATACGCAGTATTTT
CASSLVGEGQTDTQYF
>TRBV11-2|TRBJ2-7|TRBD1|.
TGTGCCAGCAGCACCTACAGGGGAAGGACCTACGAGCAGTACTTC
CASSTYRGRTYEQYF
>TRBV7-2|TRBJ1-5|TRBD1|.
TGTGCCAGCAGCTTGAGGACAGGGGATGGCAATCAGCCCCAGCATTTT
CASSLRTGDGNQPQHF
>TRBV3-1/TRBV3-2|TRBJ1-1|.|once
TGTGCCAGCAGCCAAGAATACAGGAAGCAGGCTTTCTTT
CASSQEYRKQAFF
>TRBV6-5|TRBJ2-7|.|once
TGTGCCAGCAGTTACACCCTGCAGACCTACGAGCAGTACTTC
CASSYTLQTYEQYF
>TRBV29-1|TRBJ2-3|.|.
TGCAGCGGGTTAAGGGATACGCAGTATTTT
CSGLRDTQYF
>TRBV7-9|TRBJ2-7|.|.
TGTGCCAGCAGCTTAGGAGGTCTCCTGACCGACGAGCAGTACTTC
CASSLGGLLTDEQYF
>TRBV6-2/TRBV6-3|TRBJ2-5|.|.
TGTGCCAGCAGTTACATCACTAGTAAAGAGACCCAGTACTTC
CASSYITSKETQYF
>TRBV19|TRBJ1-5|.|once
TGTGCCAGTATGGACCGCTTAGCGAGCCCCCAGCATTTT
CASMDRLASPQHF
>TRBV6-1|TRBJ1-3|TRBD1|.
TGTGCCAGCAGTGACGGGGACAGGGCTGGAAACACCATATATTTT
CASSDGDRAGNTIYF
>TRBV2|TRBJ1-1|TRBD1|.
TGTGCCAGCAATCCCTACAGGGGCGGGGGTGAAGCTTTCTTT
CASNPYRGGGEAFF
>TRBV4-2|TRBJ1-6|TRBD1|once
TGTGCCAGCAGCGCCCGACAGGGGGATTCACCCCTCCACTTT
CASSARQGDSPLHF
>TRBV7-2|TRBJ2-1|TRBD2|once
TGTGCCAGCAGCTATGGGGACGGGGGGGGGTATGAGCAGTTCTTC
CASSYGDGGGYEQFF
>TRBV2|TRBJ2-3|TRBD2|.
TGTGCCTCTGCGGGGGGCCTAGATACGCAGTATTTT
CASAGGLDTQYF
>TRBV19|TRBJ2-6|.|.
TGTGCCAGTAGCAAACAGGGAGCTGGGGCCAACGTCCTGACTTTC
CASSKQGAGANVLTF
>TRBV4-3|TRBJ1-6|TRBD1|.
TGCGCCAGCAGCCAAGGACAGGGAGGTTCGCCCCTCCACTTT
CASSQGQGGSPLHF
>TRBV11-3|TRBJ2-5|TRBD1|.
TGTGCCAGCAGCCCCGGGACAGGGCCACAAGAGACCCAGTACTTC
CASSPGTGPQETQYF
>TRBV13|TRBJ2-5|TRBD2|.
TGTGCCAGCAGCCGAAGGACTAGCGGAACTCAAGAGACCCAGTACTTC
CASSRRTSGTQETQYF
>TRBV7-2|TRBJ1-2|.|.
TGTGCCAGCAGCTTGGACGGTACCTATGGCTACACCTTC
CASSLDGTYGYTF
>TRBV4-2|TRBJ2-3|.|.
TGTGCCAGCAGCCTAAAAGATACGCAGTATTTT
CASSLKDTQYF
>TRBV5-1|TRBJ2-7|TRBD1|.
TGCGCCAGCAGCTTTGGGACAGGCTCCTACGAGCAGTACTTC
CASSFGTGSYEQYF
>TRBV6-6|TRBJ2-1|.|.
TGTGCCAGCAGTTACTCGACAGGAGGAGAGTACAATGAGCAGTTCTTC
CASSYSTGGEYNEQFF
>TRBV6-2/TRBV6-3|TRBJ1-1|.|.
TGTGCCAGCAGCCCTATTGGCTTTCTGAGAAGCACTGAAGCTTTCTTT
CASSPIGFLRSTEAFF
>TRBV30|TRBJ2-7|.|few
TGTGCCGGCCCAGGAGCACGGGCCTACGAGCAGTACTTC
CAGPGARAYEQYF
>TRBV4-2|TRBJ2-2|.|.
TGTGCCAGCAGCCAGGGGGTCGGGGAGCTGTTTTTT
CASSQGVGELFF
>TRBV30|TRBJ2-7|.|.
TGTGCCTCGGGTGGGGTGTGGGAGCAGTACTTC
CASGGVWEQYF
>TRBV6-6|TRBJ2-5|.|once
TGTGCCAGCAGTCCCGGGACTGCCGCGGAGACCCAGTACTTC
CASSPGTAAETQYF
>TRBV4-1|TRBJ1-4|TRBD1|.
TGCGCCAGCAGCCAGACAGGGAGCCCTGAAAAACTGTTTTTT
CASSQTGSPEKLFF
>TRBV28|TRBJ2-2|.|.
TGTGCCAGCAGAGATAGGTCGGTCGGGGGGAACACCGGGGAGCTGTTTTTT
CASRDRSVGGNTGELFF
>TRBV4-1|TRBJ2-2|TRBD1|.
TGCGCCAGCGGACAGGGAATAGTGGCGCCCGGGGAGCTGTTTTTT
CASGQGIVAPGELFF